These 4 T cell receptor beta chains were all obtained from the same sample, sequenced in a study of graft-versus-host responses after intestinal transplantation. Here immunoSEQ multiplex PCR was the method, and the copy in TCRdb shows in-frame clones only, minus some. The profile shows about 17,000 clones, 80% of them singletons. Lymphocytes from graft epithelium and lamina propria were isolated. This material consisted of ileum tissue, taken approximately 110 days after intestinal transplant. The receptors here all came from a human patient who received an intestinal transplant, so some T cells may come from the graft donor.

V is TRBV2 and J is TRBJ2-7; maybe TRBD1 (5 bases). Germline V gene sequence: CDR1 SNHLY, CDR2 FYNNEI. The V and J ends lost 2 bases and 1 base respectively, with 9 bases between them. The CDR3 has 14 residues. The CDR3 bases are TGTGCCAGCAGTGAATTTCGGACATCCTACGAGCAGTACTTC. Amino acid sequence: CASSEFRTSYEQYF.

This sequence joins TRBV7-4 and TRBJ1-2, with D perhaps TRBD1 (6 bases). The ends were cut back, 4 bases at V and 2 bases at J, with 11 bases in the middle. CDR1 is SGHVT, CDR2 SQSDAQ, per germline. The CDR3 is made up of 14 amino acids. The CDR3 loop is CASSSGQMNYGYTF. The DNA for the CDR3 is TGTGCCAGCAGCTCCGGACAGATGAACTATGGCTACACCTTC.

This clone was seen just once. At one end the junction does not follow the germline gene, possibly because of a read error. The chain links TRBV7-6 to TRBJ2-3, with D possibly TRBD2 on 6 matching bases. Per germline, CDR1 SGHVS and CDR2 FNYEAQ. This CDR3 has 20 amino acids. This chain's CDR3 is CASSLEPGGSASYSTDTQYF. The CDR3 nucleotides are TGTGCCAGCAGTTTAGAGCCCGGGGGTAGCGCGAGTTATAGCACAGATACGCAGTATTTT. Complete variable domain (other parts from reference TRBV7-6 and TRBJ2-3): GAGVSQSPRYKVTKRGQDVALRCDPISGHVSLYWYRQALGQGPEFLTYFNYEAQQDKSGLPNDRFSAERPEGSISTLTIQRTEQRDSAMYRCASSLEPGGSASYSTDTQYFGPGTRLTVL.

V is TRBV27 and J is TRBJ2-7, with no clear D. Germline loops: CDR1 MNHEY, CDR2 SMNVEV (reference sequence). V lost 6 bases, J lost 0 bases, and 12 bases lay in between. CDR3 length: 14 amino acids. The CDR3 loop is CASSPWASSYEQYF. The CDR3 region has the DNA TGTGCCAGCAGCCCATGGGCCAGCTCCTACGAGCAGTACTTC.